By share, the clone carrying this T cell receptor beta chain counts as medium-sized. Its antigen is unknown. These data belong to a study of spatial heterogeneity in lung cancer. General study points: One measure, the expanded intratumoral alpha and beta TCR count, tracked tumor mutation counts.

The V and J ends lost 6 bases and 4 bases respectively, with 12 bases between them. Germline assignment: CDR1 MNHEY and CDR2 SVGEGT. The CDR3 extends over 13 amino acids. TCR cDNA molecules each had a unique molecular identifier. TCRdb used MiXCR to reprocess the 5' RACE reads, holding one entry per CDR3 protein. The repertoire holds fewer than 6,500 distinct CDR3 sequences, approximately 8.4% seen once, with roughly 26% in the top ten. Time point here: sample taken at primary tumor resection. The sequence was obtained from a female donor with early-stage non-small cell lung cancer. The chain has TRBV6-2 or TRBV6-3 and TRBJ1-2; D is unclear. Material: lung tumor tissue, obtained at surgery. CDR3 sequence reads: CASRGTGSYGYTF. CDR3 nucleotide sequence: TGTGCCAGCAGAGGCACCGGGAGCTATGGCTACACCTTC.